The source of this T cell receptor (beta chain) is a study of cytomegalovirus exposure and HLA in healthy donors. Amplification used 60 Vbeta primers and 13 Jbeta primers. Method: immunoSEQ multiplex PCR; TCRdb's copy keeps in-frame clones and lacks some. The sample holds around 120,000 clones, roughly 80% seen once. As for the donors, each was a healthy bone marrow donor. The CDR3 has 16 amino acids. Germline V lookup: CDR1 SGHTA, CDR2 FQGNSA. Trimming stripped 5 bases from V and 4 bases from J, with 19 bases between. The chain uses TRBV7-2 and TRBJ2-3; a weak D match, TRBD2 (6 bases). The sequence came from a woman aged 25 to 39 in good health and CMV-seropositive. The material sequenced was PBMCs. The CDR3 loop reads CASSPRYGGLADTQYF. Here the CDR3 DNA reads TGTGCCAGCAGCCCCAGGTACGGGGGTCTAGCAGATACGCAGTATTTT.